Here is one T cell receptor beta chain with its context. Per the study methods: For nucleated cells, counts were estimated from reference gene primer amplification. Using immunoSEQ multiplex PCR, the repertoire was profiled, and TCRdb retains in-frame clones only, with some absent. V and J calls and clone size are those listed in that table; D and trimming were worked out from the DNA. The table lists around 250,000 clones, around nine tenths of them singletons. The data were taken from a study of blood T cell repertoires in COVID-19. Study-level background: Samples representing acute and convalescent COVID-19 were sourced from the United States, Italy and Spain. In each case, the material was cDNA or gDNA derived from T cells, B-cell-depleted T cells, or PBMCs.

V was shortened by 5 bases and J by 14 bases, with 19 bases between the two germline ends. The CDR3 has 13 amino acids. Germline V gene sequence: CDR1 SNHLY, CDR2 FYNNEI. The sequencing input was peripheral blood. The clonotype originates from a man aged 35-49 years with active or convalescent COVID-19. This sequence joins TRBV2 and TRBJ2-1; no reliable D call. Here the CDR3 DNA reads TGTGCCAGCAGTATCGATGACACGAAAAGGAAGTTCTTC. It codes for CASSIDDTKRKFF.